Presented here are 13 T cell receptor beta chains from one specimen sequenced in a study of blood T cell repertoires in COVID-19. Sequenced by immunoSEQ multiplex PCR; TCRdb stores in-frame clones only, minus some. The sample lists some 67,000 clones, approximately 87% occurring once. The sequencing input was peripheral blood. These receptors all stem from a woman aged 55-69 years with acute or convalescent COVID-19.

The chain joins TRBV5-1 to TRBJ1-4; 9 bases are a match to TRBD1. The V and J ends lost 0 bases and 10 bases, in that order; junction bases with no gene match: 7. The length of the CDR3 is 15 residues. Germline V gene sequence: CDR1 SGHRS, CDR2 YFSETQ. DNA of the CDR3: TGCGCCAGCAGCTTGGAGGGGACAGGGATGAGAAAACTGTTTTTT. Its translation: CASSLEGTGMRKLFF.

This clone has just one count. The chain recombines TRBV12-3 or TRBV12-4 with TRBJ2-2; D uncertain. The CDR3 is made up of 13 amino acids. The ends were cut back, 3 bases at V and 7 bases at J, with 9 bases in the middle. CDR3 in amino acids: CASSLLSGGELFF. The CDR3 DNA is TGTGCCAGCAGTTTGCTCTCCGGCGGGGAGCTGTTTTTT.

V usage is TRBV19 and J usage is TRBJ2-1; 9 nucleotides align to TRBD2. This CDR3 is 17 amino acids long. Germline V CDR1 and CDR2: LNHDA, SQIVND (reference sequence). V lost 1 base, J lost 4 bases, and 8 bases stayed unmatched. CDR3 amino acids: CASSIGSVAGAYNEQFF. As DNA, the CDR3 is TGTGCCAGTAGTATAGGAAGCGTAGCGGGAGCTTACAATGAGCAGTTCTTC.

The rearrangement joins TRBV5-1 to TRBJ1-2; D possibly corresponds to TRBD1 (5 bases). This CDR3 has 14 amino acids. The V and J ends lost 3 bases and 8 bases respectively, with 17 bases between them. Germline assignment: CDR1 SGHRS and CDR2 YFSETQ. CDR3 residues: CASSYQGTGLGYTF. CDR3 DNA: TGCGCCAGCAGCTATCAGGGTACCGGTTTAGGCTACACCTTC. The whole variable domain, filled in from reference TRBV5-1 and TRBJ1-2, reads KAGVTQTPRYLIKTRGQQVTLSCSPISGHRSVSWYQQTPGQGLQFLFEYFSETQRNKGNFPGRFSGRQFSNSRSEMNVSTLELGDSALYLCASSYQGTGLGYTFGSGTRLTVV.

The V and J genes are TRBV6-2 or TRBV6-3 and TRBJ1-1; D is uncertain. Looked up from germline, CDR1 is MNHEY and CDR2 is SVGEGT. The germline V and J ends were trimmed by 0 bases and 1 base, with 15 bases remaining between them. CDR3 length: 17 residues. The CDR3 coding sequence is TGTGCCAGCAGTTACTCCCCCTTCGGGAGAGGGAACACTGAAGCTTTCTTT. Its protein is CASSYSPFGRGNTEAFF.

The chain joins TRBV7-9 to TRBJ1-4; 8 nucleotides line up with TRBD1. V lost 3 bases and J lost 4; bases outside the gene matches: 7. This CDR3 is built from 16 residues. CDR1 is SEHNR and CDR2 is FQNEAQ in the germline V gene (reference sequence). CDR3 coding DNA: TGTGCCAGCAGCTTGTGGCCGACAGGGGATAATGAAAAACTGTTTTTT. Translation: CASSLWPTGDNEKLFF.

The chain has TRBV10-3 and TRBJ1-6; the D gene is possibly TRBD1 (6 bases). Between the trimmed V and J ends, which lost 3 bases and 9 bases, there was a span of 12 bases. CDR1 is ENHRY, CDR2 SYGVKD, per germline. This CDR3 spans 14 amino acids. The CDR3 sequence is CAISERGSRSPLHF. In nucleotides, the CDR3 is TGTGCCATCAGTGAAAGGGGGAGTCGTTCACCCCTCCACTTT.

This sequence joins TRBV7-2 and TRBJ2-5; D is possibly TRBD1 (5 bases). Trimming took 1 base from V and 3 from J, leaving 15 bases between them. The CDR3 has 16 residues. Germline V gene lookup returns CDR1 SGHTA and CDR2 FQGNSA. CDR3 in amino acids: CASSLVGDSRKETQYF. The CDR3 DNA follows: TGTGCCAGCAGCTTAGTAGGTGACAGCAGGAAAGAGACCCAGTACTTC.

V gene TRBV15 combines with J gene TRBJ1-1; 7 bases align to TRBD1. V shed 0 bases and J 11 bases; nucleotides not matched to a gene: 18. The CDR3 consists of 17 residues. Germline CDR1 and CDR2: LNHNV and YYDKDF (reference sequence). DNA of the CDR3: TGTGCCACCAGCAGAGATCCCCTTCAGACAGGGTATGGTTGGGCTTTCTTT. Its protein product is CATSRDPLQTGYGWAFF.

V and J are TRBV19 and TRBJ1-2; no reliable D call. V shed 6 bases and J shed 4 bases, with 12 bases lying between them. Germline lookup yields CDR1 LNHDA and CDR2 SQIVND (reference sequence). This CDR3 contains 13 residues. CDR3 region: CASSTTGSYGYTF. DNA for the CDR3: TGTGCCAGTAGCACGACTGGGAGCTATGGCTACACCTTC.

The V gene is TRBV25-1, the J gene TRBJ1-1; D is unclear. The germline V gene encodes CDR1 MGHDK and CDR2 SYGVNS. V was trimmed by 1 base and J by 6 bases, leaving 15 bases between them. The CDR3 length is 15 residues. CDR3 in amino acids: CASSEFRGEAAEAFF. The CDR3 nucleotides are TGTGCCAGCAGTGAATTTCGGGGAGAGGCGGCTGAAGCTTTCTTT.

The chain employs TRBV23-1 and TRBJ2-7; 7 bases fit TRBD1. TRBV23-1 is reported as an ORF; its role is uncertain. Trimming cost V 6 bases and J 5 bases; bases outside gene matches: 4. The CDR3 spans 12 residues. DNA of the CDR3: TGCGCCAGCAGCGACAGGGTCAACGAGCAGTACGTC. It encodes CASSDRVNEQYV.

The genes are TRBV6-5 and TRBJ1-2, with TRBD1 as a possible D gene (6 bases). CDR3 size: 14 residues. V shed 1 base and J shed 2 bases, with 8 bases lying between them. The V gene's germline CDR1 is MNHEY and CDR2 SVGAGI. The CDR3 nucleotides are TGTGCCAGCAGTTACTTGGGACACAACTATGGCTACACCTTC. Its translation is CASSYLGHNYGYTF.